This TCR beta chain was recorded in a study of Ad26.COV2.S vaccination and SARS-CoV-2 variants. For the study at large: Of the COV1001 trial arms, the Ad26.COV2.S arm included the donor. The study's findings and limits: Individuals receiving vaccine had higher spike-specific TCR breadth than placebo recipients did. The breadth of spike-specific CD8+ and CD4+ T cell responses after vaccination was reportedly substantial.

Clones were read by immunoSEQ multiplex PCR, and TCRdb kept only the in-frame ones, dropping some. This sample has hundreds of thousands of clones; over 75% occur once, and the top ten carry approximately 3.4%. Details on this clone: Its antigen is still unknown.

Treatment specified: 19 received Ad26.COV2.S at low or high dose, single or two shots; about 5 received placebo; per-sample allocation not given. Sampling took place 63 days after the first vaccine or placebo injection. Boston supplied an adult donor aged 18-55 years. The starting material was peripheral blood, obtained in a trial of Ad26.COV2.S vaccine versus placebo. The TCR comes from a person aged 18-65 years who received the Ad26.COV2.S COVID-19 vaccine or a placebo.

Written as DNA, the CDR3 is TGTGCCAGTAGTATGGACAGGGGCTACGAGCAGTACTTC. Translating it yields CASSMDRGYEQYF. The rearrangement joins TRBV19 to TRBJ2-7; 9 nucleotides line up with TRBD1. J gave up 3 bases and V 3 bases, and 0 bases lay outside the gene matches. There are 13 residues in the CDR3. CDR1 and CDR2 (germline): LNHDA, SQIVND (reference sequence).